Listed below are T cell receptor beta chains from one sample, sequenced in a study of T cell changes during pregnancy in multiple sclerosis. This table comes from immunoSEQ multiplex PCR, and its TCRdb copy is limited to in-frame clones, with some not included. The data hold approximately 66,000 clones, with approximately 92% observed a single time. Source: peripheral blood, taken in the third trimester of pregnancy. These receptors all stem from a female donor in good health, enrolled as a control in a pregnancy study. Both conserved end residues are part of each CDR3. D genes are given only for firm matches. Only part of the rows carry a size: once, few, many, or a class if the clone is expanded.

TRBV15,NA,TRBJ2-7,TRBD2,CATRLAGTYEQYF,TGTGCCACAAGACTAGCGGGGACCTACGAGCAGTACTTC
TRBV19,NA,TRBJ1-1,NA,CASRRLTGNTEAFF,TGTGCCAGTAGAAGGTTGACAGGGAACACTGAAGCTTTCTTT
TRBV7-3,NA,TRBJ2-3,NA,CASSFRGTSTDTQYF,TGTGCCAGCAGCTTTCGGGGGACTAGCACAGATACGCAGTATTTT
TRBV19,NA,TRBJ2-7,NA,CASRLYPKGAYEQYF,TGTGCCAGTCGCCTATACCCGAAGGGAGCTTACGAGCAGTACTTC
TRBV5-1,NA,TRBJ2-7,TRBD2,CASSSETSGYEQYF,TGCGCCAGCAGCTCCGAGACTAGCGGCTACGAGCAGTACTTC
TRBV11-3,NA,TRBJ1-1,NA,CASSPGVNTEAFF,TGTGCCAGCAGCCCAGGGGTGAACACTGAAGCTTTCTTT
TRBV9,few,TRBJ1-1,NA,CASSVAGANTEAFF,TGTGCCAGCAGCGTAGCTGGGGCCAACACTGAAGCTTTCTTT
TRBV27,NA,TRBJ1-2,TRBD1,CASSPGQGLYGYTF,TGTGCCAGCAGCCCAGGACAGGGCCTCTATGGCTACACCTTC
TRBV7-2,NA,TRBJ2-1,TRBD2,CASSKPGTSGGGEQFF,TGTGCCAGCAGCAAACCGGGGACTAGCGGGGGAGGTGAGCAGTTCTTC
TRBV5-6,NA,TRBJ2-2,NA,CASSAPGGTFAGELFF,TGTGCCAGCAGCGCCCCTGGAGGGACGTTCGCCGGGGAGCTGTTTTTT
TRBV10-3,NA,TRBJ1-1,NA,CAISELGGPSTEAFF,TGTGCCATCAGTGAACTCGGGGGGCCGAGCACTGAAGCTTTCTTT
TRBV15,NA,TRBJ2-3,NA,CATSRGKTTTGVGTQYF,TGTGCCACCAGCAGAGGAAAGACTACGACGGGGGTGGGTACGCAGTATTTT
TRBV19,NA,TRBJ2-7,TRBD1,CASSAQTGGASYEQYF,TGTGCCAGTAGTGCACAGACAGGGGGTGCGTCCTACGAGCAGTACTTC
TRBV7-9,NA,TRBJ1-5,TRBD1,CASSLGGTGKRGSQPQHF,TGTGCCAGCAGCTTAGGGGGGACAGGGAAGCGGGGCAGTCAGCCCCAGCATTTT
TRBV19,few,TRBJ2-3,TRBD2,CASSTLGTSGDTQYF,TGTGCCAGTAGCACCCTCGGGACTAGCGGAGATACGCAGTATTTT
TRBV18,NA,TRBJ1-1,NA,CASSPTERRNTEAFF,TGTGCCAGCTCACCCACGGAGCGCCGGAACACTGAAGCTTTCTTT
TRBV7-2,NA,TRBJ1-3,TRBD1,CASRPDRVTGNTIYF,TGTGCCAGCAGGCCTGACAGGGTGACTGGAAACACCATATATTTT
TRBV9,NA,TRBJ2-5,TRBD2,CASSVTSGETQYF,TGTGCCAGCAGCGTAACTAGCGGTGAGACCCAGTACTTC
TRBV29-1,NA,TRBJ2-7,TRBD1,CSVGDRGNEQYF,TGCAGCGTTGGGGACAGGGGAAACGAGCAGTACTTC
TRBV28,once,TRBJ1-5,TRBD1,CASSSGAGGNQPQHF,TGTGCCAGCAGCTCCGGGGCAGGGGGGAATCAGCCCCAGCATTTT
TRBV7-3,NA,TRBJ2-1,TRBD1,CASSSPGQGRNEQFF,TGTGCCAGCAGCTCTCCGGGACAGGGGCGGAATGAGCAGTTCTTC
TRBV9,NA,TRBJ2-1,TRBD2,CASSGNIAGWYNEQFF,TGTGCCAGCAGCGGAAACATAGCGGGGTGGTACAATGAGCAGTTCTTC